The subject of this entry is one T cell receptor (beta chain). The clone's antigen remains unknown. Per-nucleotide qualities are absent, and no much larger clonotype sits a single base away. Each collaborating institution followed its own protocols to collect whole blood in K2EDTA tubes. For TCRbeta analysis, collaborator samples were shipped as frozen whole blood, as isolated PBMCs, or as DNA extracted from either sample type. The immunoSEQ Assay, a bias-controlled multiplex PCR, was used to amplify TCRbeta CDR3 regions from genomic DNA. The authors' pipeline ran thus. The number of nucleated cells in each sample was estimated from the amplification of reference gene primers within the assay. To quantify the absolute abundance of each unique TCRbeta CDR3 rearrangement, sequence reads were collapsed and filtered. For each sample, productive Simpson clonality was calculated as the square root of Simpson's diversity index across productive rearrangements. The immuneACCESS repertoire file appears here via TCRdb, limited to in-frame rearrangements. These files lack a portion of the clones; in checked studies, under half of the deficit traces to unresolved V genes, and the cause of the others is not known. D and trimming come from the DNA, and the V and J calls and clone size come from that table. In all, the sample holds a few hundred thousand clones, and around 87% of those were seen once. The top ten clones comprise approximately 7.2% of the sample.

This record belongs to a study of blood T cell repertoires in COVID-19 (dated by TCRdb to the early 2020s). For the wider study: Samples covering the acute and convalescent phases of COVID-19 were provided by collaborators in the United States, Italy and Spain. Where available, HLA class I and class II types were obtained from metadata supplied by the sample provider rather than from assay-based typing. The repertoires were released in a freely available public database meant as a resource for research on the immune response to SARS-CoV-2. The prospective study material was composed of cDNA or gDNA derived from T cells, B-cell-depleted T cells, or PBMCs. The sample metadata nearly always contained a de-identified subject ID, COVID-19 status, age in years and sex. Deeply sampled blood TCRbeta repertoires from subjects exposed to, actively infected with, or recovered from COVID-19 were included in the dataset. Samples were obtained from the ongoing ImmuneRACE study (first 160 participants) and from over 1,000 subjects provided by 6 global collaborators. Results the study describes overall, beyond this receptor: The quantity of clinical and demographic metadata differed by source and by participant and was supplied without curation.

V is pared back by 3 bases and J by 7 bases, with 15 bases lying between the germline termini. Per the germline V gene, SGHTA is the CDR1 and FQGNSA is the CDR2. The cysteine opens and the phenylalanine closes a CDR3 of 15 amino acids. Just CDR3 DNA is preserved here, 45 bases in frame from base 1. The chain uses TRBV7-2 and TRBJ1-4, and the D gene may be TRBD1, 6 bases matching. The receptor was isolated from an older woman with active or convalescent COVID-19. The sample comprised peripheral blood. CDR3 reads: CASSLGGAGGEKLFF. The DNA sequence is given as TGTGCCAGCAGCTTGGGGGGGGCCGGTGGTGAAAAACTGTTTTTT.